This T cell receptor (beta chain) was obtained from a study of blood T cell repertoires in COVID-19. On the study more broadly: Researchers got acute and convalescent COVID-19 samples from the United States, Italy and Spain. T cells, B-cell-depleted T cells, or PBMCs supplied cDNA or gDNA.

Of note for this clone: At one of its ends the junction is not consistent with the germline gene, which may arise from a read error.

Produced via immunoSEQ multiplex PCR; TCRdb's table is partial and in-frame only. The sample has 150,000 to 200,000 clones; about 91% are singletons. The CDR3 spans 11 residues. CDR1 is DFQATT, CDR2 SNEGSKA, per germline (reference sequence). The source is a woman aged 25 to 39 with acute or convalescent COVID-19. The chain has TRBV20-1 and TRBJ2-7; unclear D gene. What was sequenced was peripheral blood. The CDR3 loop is CRARRNYEQYF. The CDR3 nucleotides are TGCAGAGCTAGGAGAAACTACGAGCAGTACTTC.